These 12 T cell receptor beta chains were sequenced from one sample in a study of blood T cell repertoires in COVID-19. The assay was immunoSEQ multiplex PCR, and TCRdb's table has in-frame clones only and misses some. The top ten hold 8% to 9% of the sample, which has 110,000 or so clones, 70% to 90% seen once. Sequenced: peripheral blood. Receptors were obtained from a woman aged 70-85 years who had recovered from COVID-19.

This rearrangement joins TRBV3-1 (or the pseudogene TRBV3-2) to TRBJ2-4, with D possibly being TRBD1 (5 bases). The CDR3 contains 13 residues. V lost 1 base and J lost 6, with 7 bases in between. CDR1 is LGHDT, CDR2 YNNKEL, per germline (reference sequence). The CDR3 DNA follows: TGTGCCAGCAGCCAAGGGCAGGGAAACATTCAGTACTTC. Its translation: CASSQGQGNIQYF.

The rearrangement links TRBV27 to TRBJ2-1, with 9 bases that match TRBD2. V trimming: 8 bases; J trimming: 3 bases; junction bases outside the gene matches: 11. This CDR3 has 16 residues. Per germline, CDR1 MNHEY and CDR2 SMNVEV (reference sequence). The chain's CDR3 is CASHSGWTSDYNEQFF. Here the CDR3 DNA reads TGTGCCAGCCATTCTGGGTGGACTAGCGACTACAATGAGCAGTTCTTC.

This clone was seen once. The chain employs TRBV7-2 and TRBJ1-2; TRBD1 agrees at 7 bases. Germline loops: CDR1 SGHTA, CDR2 FQGNSA. V shed 5 bases and J 8 bases; nucleotides not matched to a gene: 8. The CDR3 sequence is 13 residues long. CDR3 nucleotides: TGTGCCAGCAGCCAAGACAGGGTGGGAGGCTACACCTTC. This encodes CASSQDRVGGYTF.

In this sample, this clone turned up once. This CDR3 is CASRSRTGGTGELFF. CDR3 coding DNA: TGTGCCAGCAGGAGTCGGACAGGGGGGACCGGGGAGCTGTTTTTT. The chain joins TRBV6-6 to TRBJ2-2; TRBD1 aligns across 10 bases. This CDR3 has 15 amino acids. With V trimmed by 6 bases and J by 5 bases, 6 bases remained unmatched. Germline values: CDR1 MNHNY, CDR2 SVGAGI (reference sequence).

The chain employs TRBV5-4 and TRBJ1-2; possible D gene TRBD1, 6 bases. With 4 bases removed from V and 4 bases from J, the gap between germline ends came to 11 bases. Germline assignment: CDR1 SGHNT and CDR2 YYREEE (reference sequence). The length of the CDR3 is 13 residues. CDR3 sequence: CASSPDSFYGYTF. CDR3 DNA sequence: TGTGCCAGCAGCCCGGACAGTTTCTATGGCTACACCTTC. Full variable domain (missing parts from reference TRBV5-4 and TRBJ1-2): ETGVTQSPTHLIKTRGQQVTLRCSSQSGHNTVSWYQQALGQGPQFIFQYYREEENGRGNFPPRFSGLQFPNYSSELNVNALELDDSALYLCASSPDSFYGYTFGSGTRLTVV.

The chain carries TRBV6-6 and TRBJ2-7, with a possible D match to TRBD1 (6 bases). From germline, CDR1 is MNHNY and CDR2 SVGAGI (reference sequence). With 6 bases removed from V and 2 bases from J, the gap between germline ends came to 8 bases. The CDR3 is 12 residues long. Written as DNA, the CDR3 is TGTGCCAGCAGGACAGGCCCCTACGAGCAGTACTTC. As protein: CASRTGPYEQYF.

The CDR3 region has the DNA TGCGCCAGCACTTTGCTAGCGGGAGTTTCCTACAATGAGCAGTTCTTC. Its protein product is CASTLLAGVSYNEQFF. The J gene is TRBJ2-1, the V gene TRBV10-1; 10 bases fit TRBD2. Germline-derived CDR1 and CDR2 are WNHNN and SYGVQD (reference sequence). This CDR3 contains 16 residues. The J segment lost 1 base and the V segment lost 7 bases, leaving 7 bases of the junction unmatched.

The CDR3 loop is CATFPPGRGVLTF. CDR3 bases: TGTGCCACCTTTCCTCCAGGGCGCGGAGTCCTGACTTTC. V gene TRBV6-5 combines with J gene TRBJ2-6, with D perhaps TRBD1 (5 bases). Germline V gene data show CDR1 as MNHEY and CDR2 as SVGAGI. CDR3 length equals 13 residues. V lost 10 bases and J lost 13, with 20 bases in between.

This clone was observed a single time. In DNA form, the CDR3 reads TGCGCCAGCAGCCAGACCCTTGGGCAAAGCTATGGCTACACCTTC. As protein: CASSQTLGQSYGYTF. V and J are TRBV4-1 and TRBJ1-2; D is unresolved. V was clipped by 3 bases and J by 4 bases, with 15 bases between them. The V gene's germline CDR1 is MGHRA and CDR2 YSYEKL. This CDR3 contains 15 residues.

V and J are TRBV29-1 and TRBJ1-5; D might be TRBD1 (6 bases). CDR3 length equals 13 residues. The V end lost 7 bases, the J end lost 6 bases, and 16 bases lay between the germline ends. From germline, CDR1 is SQVTM and CDR2 ANQGSEA. The CDR3 region is CSALTGTGQPQHF. CDR3 coding DNA: TGCAGCGCCTTAACAGGGACGGGTCAGCCCCAGCATTTT.

The rearrangement joins TRBV6-5 to TRBJ2-3; a weak D match, TRBD1 (5 bases). V was trimmed by 4 bases and J by 8 bases, leaving 13 bases between them. Germline CDR1 is MNHEY and CDR2 is SVGAGI. CDR3 size: 13 residues. In nucleotides, the CDR3 is TGTGCCAGCAGTTCCCGGACGCAGGGTACGCAGTATTTT. Protein: CASSSRTQGTQYF.

CDR3 sequence: CASSTGGSGAGYTF. Written as DNA, the CDR3 is TGTGCCAGCAGCACAGGGGGTTCGGGAGCGGGCTACACCTTC. This chain joins TRBV9 and TRBJ1-2; 8 bases fit TRBD1. Per the germline V gene, CDR1 is SGDLS and CDR2 is YYNGEE. The CDR3 contains 14 residues. Trimming took 4 bases from V and 8 from J; bases not matched to a gene: 10.